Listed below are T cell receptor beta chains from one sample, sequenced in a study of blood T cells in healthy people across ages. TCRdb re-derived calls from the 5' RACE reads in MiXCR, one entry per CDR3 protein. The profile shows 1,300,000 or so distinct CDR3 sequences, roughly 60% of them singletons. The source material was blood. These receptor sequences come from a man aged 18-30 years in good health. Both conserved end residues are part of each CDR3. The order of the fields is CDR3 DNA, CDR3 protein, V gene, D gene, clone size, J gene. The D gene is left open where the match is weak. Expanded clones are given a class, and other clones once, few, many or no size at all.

cdr3_nt: TGTACCAGCAGTTTGTTACTTTACGAGCAGTACTTC; cdr3_aa: CTSSLLLYEQYF; v_call: TRBV12-3/TRBV12-4; d_call: NA; clone_size: once; j_call: TRBJ2-7
cdr3_nt: TGCGCCAGCAGCCAAGCCATCCCTTTCACAGACTCCTACAATGAGCAGTTCTTC; cdr3_aa: CASSQAIPFTDSYNEQFF; v_call: TRBV4-1; d_call: NA; clone_size: NA; j_call: TRBJ2-1
cdr3_nt: TGTGCCAGCAGCTTAGAATGGTCGGATGTCTATAATTCACCCCTCCACTTT; cdr3_aa: CASSLEWSDVYNSPLHF; v_call: TRBV11-2; d_call: NA; clone_size: NA; j_call: TRBJ1-6
cdr3_nt: TGCGCCAGCAGCCAAGATCAGGGTTCACCCCTCCACTTT; cdr3_aa: CASSQDQGSPLHF; v_call: TRBV4-3; d_call: NA; clone_size: NA; j_call: TRBJ1-6
cdr3_nt: TGTGCCAGCAGCACCGCAGGACTCTCTGGGGCCAACGTCCTGACTTTC; cdr3_aa: CASSTAGLSGANVLTF; v_call: TRBV7-9; d_call: NA; clone_size: NA; j_call: TRBJ2-6
cdr3_nt: TGTGCCAGCAGTTACCGGGCCGTGTCGTCTTTTAGGGGGTACACTGAAGCTTTCTTT; cdr3_aa: CASSYRAVSSFRGYTEAFF; v_call: TRBV6-5; d_call: NA; clone_size: NA; j_call: TRBJ1-1
cdr3_nt: TGTGCCAGCTCACCACCCGACAGAGGACTCTATGGCTACACCTTC; cdr3_aa: CASSPPDRGLYGYTF; v_call: TRBV18; d_call: NA; clone_size: NA; j_call: TRBJ1-2
cdr3_nt: TGTGCCAGCAGCCCGGAGGGAATTAATGAAAAACTGTTTTTT; cdr3_aa: CASSPEGINEKLFF; v_call: TRBV12-3/TRBV12-4; d_call: NA; clone_size: NA; j_call: TRBJ1-4
cdr3_nt: TGCAGTGCAACAGTCACAGATACGCAGTATTTT; cdr3_aa: CSATVTDTQYF; v_call: TRBV20-1; d_call: NA; clone_size: NA; j_call: TRBJ2-3
cdr3_nt: TGCAGCGCCGTGGGGAACACTGAAGCTTTCTTT; cdr3_aa: CSAVGNTEAFF; v_call: TRBV29-1; d_call: NA; clone_size: NA; j_call: TRBJ1-1
cdr3_nt: TGTGCCAGCAAAATACGGGGGGCCGGGCTAGCCAAAAACATTCAGTACTTC; cdr3_aa: CASKIRGAGLAKNIQYF; v_call: TRBV2; d_call: NA; clone_size: NA; j_call: TRBJ2-4
cdr3_nt: TGCGCCAGCAGCCAAGATGAGGGTCGGGGGGAAGAGACCCAGTACTTC; cdr3_aa: CASSQDEGRGEETQYF; v_call: TRBV4-3; d_call: TRBD2; clone_size: few; j_call: TRBJ2-5
cdr3_nt: TGTGCCAGTAGTCCCCCTAGCGGGCGAAGCGAGACCCAGTACTTC; cdr3_aa: CASSPPSGRSETQYF; v_call: TRBV28; d_call: TRBD2; clone_size: NA; j_call: TRBJ2-5
cdr3_nt: TGCGCCAGCAGCCCTCGGGCAGGGGGCCCCGGGGAGCTGTTTTTT; cdr3_aa: CASSPRAGGPGELFF; v_call: TRBV5-1; d_call: TRBD1; clone_size: NA; j_call: TRBJ2-2
cdr3_nt: TGTGCCAGCAGCCAAAGGACACTTGGGGGCGGCCAGGATGGCTACACCTTC; cdr3_aa: CASSQRTLGGGQDGYTF; v_call: TRBV14; d_call: NA; clone_size: once; j_call: TRBJ1-2
cdr3_nt: TGCGCCAGCAGTTCCGGACAGGGCGCTGAAGCTTTCTTT; cdr3_aa: CASSSGQGAEAFF; v_call: TRBV5-1; d_call: TRBD1; clone_size: NA; j_call: TRBJ1-1
cdr3_nt: TGTGCCAGCAGCCCCTCCGGAGGCTCTGGGGCCAACGTCCTGACTTTC; cdr3_aa: CASSPSGGSGANVLTF; v_call: TRBV4-2; d_call: NA; clone_size: many; j_call: TRBJ2-6
cdr3_nt: TGTGCCAGCAGCCACGACAACACTGAAGCTTTCTTT; cdr3_aa: CASSHDNTEAFF; v_call: TRBV7-6; d_call: NA; clone_size: NA; j_call: TRBJ1-1
cdr3_nt: TGTGCCAGCAGTTTAGGGGGACTAGCGGGAGATCGCACCTACGAGCAGTACTTC; cdr3_aa: CASSLGGLAGDRTYEQYF; v_call: TRBV12-3/TRBV12-4; d_call: TRBD2; clone_size: NA; j_call: TRBJ2-7
cdr3_nt: TGCAGTGCTAGGGGCAAGGGACCCCTTAGCAATCAGCCCCAGCATTTT; cdr3_aa: CSARGKGPLSNQPQHF; v_call: TRBV20-1; d_call: NA; clone_size: NA; j_call: TRBJ1-5
cdr3_nt: TGTGCCAGCAGTGAAAGGGCAGGTGTAGACAATGAGCAGTTCTTC; cdr3_aa: CASSERAGVDNEQFF; v_call: TRBV25-1; d_call: NA; clone_size: NA; j_call: TRBJ2-1
cdr3_nt: TGTGCCAGCAGCCCCTCCCCTTATCAGACGGAGGATACGCAGTATTTT; cdr3_aa: CASSPSPYQTEDTQYF; v_call: TRBV7-2; d_call: NA; clone_size: NA; j_call: TRBJ2-3
cdr3_nt: TGTGCCAGCAGTATTAGCGGGGGATTCATAGATACGCAGTATTTT; cdr3_aa: CASSISGGFIDTQYF; v_call: TRBV27; d_call: TRBD2; clone_size: NA; j_call: TRBJ2-3
cdr3_nt: TGCGCCAGCAGCCAAGGATCGGGGGGGCTTCCTTCCTACAATGAGCAGTTCTTC; cdr3_aa: CASSQGSGGLPSYNEQFF; v_call: TRBV4-1; d_call: TRBD2; clone_size: NA; j_call: TRBJ2-1
cdr3_nt: TGTGCCAGCAGCCAAGTGGAGGGAGACATTCAGTACTTC; cdr3_aa: CASSQVEGDIQYF; v_call: TRBV4-2; d_call: NA; clone_size: few; j_call: TRBJ2-4
cdr3_nt: TGTGCCAGCAGTACCTGGCCCGGAGGGGCCAACGTCCTGACTTTC; cdr3_aa: CASSTWPGGANVLTF; v_call: TRBV6-1; d_call: NA; clone_size: NA; j_call: TRBJ2-6
cdr3_nt: TGCAGTGCCATCCCGGGGACAAGCTCCTACAATGTGCAGTTCTTC; cdr3_aa: CSAIPGTSSYNVQFF; v_call: TRBV20-1; d_call: NA; clone_size: NA; j_call: TRBJ2-1
cdr3_nt: TGTGCCAGCAGGGAGGACCCTCCTCAAGAGACCCAGTACTTC; cdr3_aa: CASREDPPQETQYF; v_call: TRBV12-3/TRBV12-4; d_call: NA; clone_size: NA; j_call: TRBJ2-5
cdr3_nt: TGCAGCGTTTTGCCAGCTAAGAACACTGAAGCTTTCTTT; cdr3_aa: CSVLPAKNTEAFF; v_call: TRBV29-1; d_call: NA; clone_size: NA; j_call: TRBJ1-1
cdr3_nt: TGTGCCAGCAGCGTAGCTCATGACAATGAGCAGTTCTTC; cdr3_aa: CASSVAHDNEQFF; v_call: TRBV9; d_call: NA; clone_size: NA; j_call: TRBJ2-1
cdr3_nt: TGTGCCAGCAGCTCCGAGCGGGGGCTGGACACAGATACGCAGTATTTT; cdr3_aa: CASSSERGLDTDTQYF; v_call: TRBV7-2; d_call: TRBD2; clone_size: NA; j_call: TRBJ2-3
cdr3_nt: TGTGCCAGCAGTGAAGCGCAAGAAGCAGCCGGGCAGTACTTC; cdr3_aa: CASSEAQEAAGQYF; v_call: TRBV6-1; d_call: NA; clone_size: NA; j_call: TRBJ2-7
cdr3_nt: TGTGCCAGCAGCCAACTAGCGGGGACCTCCTACGAGCAGTACTTC; cdr3_aa: CASSQLAGTSYEQYF; v_call: TRBV14; d_call: TRBD2; clone_size: NA; j_call: TRBJ2-7
cdr3_nt: TGCAGCGTTGAAGTTTGGGGGGACGCCGCGTTCTACGAGCAGTACTTC; cdr3_aa: CSVEVWGDAAFYEQYF; v_call: TRBV29-1; d_call: NA; clone_size: NA; j_call: TRBJ2-7
cdr3_nt: TGTGCCATCAGTGAGAGTGGTCAGGACTATGGCTACACCTTC; cdr3_aa: CAISESGQDYGYTF; v_call: TRBV10-3; d_call: NA; clone_size: NA; j_call: TRBJ1-2